The text below deals with one T cell receptor beta chain. Its specificity is unknown. This specimen belongs to a study of T-cell reconstitution after alpha-beta-depleted transplantation in children. Study-wide points: T-cell numbers and diversity, one year after transplant, stemmed largely from T cells that were newly produced.

During its preparation, the TCRbeta library received unique molecular identifiers. One entry per CDR3 protein, called by TCRdb with MiXCR from the PCR reads. The sample contains 600,000 to 700,000 distinct CDR3 sequences, less than 15% of which appear only once. V gave up 3 bases and J gave up 4 bases; unmatched junction bases: 12. The CDR3 extends over 18 amino acids. Germline-derived CDR1 and CDR2 are SGHRS and YFSETQ. The chain couples TRBV5-1 to TRBJ2-7; 14 positions agree with TRBD2. The sequencing used PBMCs, collected before TCRalphabeta/CD19-depleted stem cell transplant. The source is a girl aged 2 to 10 with congenital amegakaryocytic thrombocytopenia, due to receive a stem cell transplant. CDR3 nucleotide sequence: TGCGCCAGCAGCTCGGGACTAGCGGGAGTATCGTCATGGTACGAGCAGTACTTC. This gives the protein CASSSGLAGVSSWYEQYF.